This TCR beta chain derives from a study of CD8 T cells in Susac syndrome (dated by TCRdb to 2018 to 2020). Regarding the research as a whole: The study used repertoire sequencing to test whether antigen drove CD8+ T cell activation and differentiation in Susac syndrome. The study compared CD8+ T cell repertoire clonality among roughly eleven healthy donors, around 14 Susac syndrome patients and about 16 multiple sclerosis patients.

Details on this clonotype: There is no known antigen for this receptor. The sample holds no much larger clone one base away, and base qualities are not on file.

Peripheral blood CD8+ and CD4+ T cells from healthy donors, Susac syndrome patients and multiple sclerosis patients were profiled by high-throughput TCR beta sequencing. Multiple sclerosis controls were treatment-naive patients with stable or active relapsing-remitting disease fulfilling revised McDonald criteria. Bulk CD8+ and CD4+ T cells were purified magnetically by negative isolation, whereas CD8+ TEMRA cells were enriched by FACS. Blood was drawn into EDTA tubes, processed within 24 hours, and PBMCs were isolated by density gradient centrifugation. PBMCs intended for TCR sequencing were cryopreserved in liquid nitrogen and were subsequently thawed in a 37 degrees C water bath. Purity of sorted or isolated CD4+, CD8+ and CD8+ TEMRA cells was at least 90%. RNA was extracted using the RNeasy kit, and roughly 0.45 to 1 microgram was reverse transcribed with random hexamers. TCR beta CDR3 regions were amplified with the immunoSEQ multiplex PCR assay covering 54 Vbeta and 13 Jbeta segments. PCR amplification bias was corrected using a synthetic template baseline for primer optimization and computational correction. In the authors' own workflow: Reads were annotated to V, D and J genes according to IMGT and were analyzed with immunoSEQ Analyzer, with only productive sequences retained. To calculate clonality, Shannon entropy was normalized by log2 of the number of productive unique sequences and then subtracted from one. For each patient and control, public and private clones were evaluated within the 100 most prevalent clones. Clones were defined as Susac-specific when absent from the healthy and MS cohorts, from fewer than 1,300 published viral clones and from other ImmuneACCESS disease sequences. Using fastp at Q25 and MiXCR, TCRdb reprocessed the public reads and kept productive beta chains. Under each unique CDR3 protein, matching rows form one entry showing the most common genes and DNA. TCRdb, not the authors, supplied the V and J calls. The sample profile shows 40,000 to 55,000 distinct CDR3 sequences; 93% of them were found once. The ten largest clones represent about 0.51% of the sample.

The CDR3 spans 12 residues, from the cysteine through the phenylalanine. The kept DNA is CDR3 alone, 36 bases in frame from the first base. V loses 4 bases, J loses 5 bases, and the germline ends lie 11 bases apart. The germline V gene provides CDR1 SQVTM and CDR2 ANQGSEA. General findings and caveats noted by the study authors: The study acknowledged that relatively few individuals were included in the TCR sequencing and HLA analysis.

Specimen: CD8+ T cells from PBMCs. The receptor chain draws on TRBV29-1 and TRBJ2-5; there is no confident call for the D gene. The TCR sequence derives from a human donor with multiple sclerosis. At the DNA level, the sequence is TGCAGCGTTGCTCTGGGTTTCGAGACCCAGTACTTC. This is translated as CSVALGFETQYF.